The clone carrying this T cell receptor (beta chain) was counted a few times. Its antigen is unknown. These data are taken from a study of vaccination and CD4 T cells after COVID-19. In the study overall: Cells were stimulated with overlapping spike peptide pools from SARS-CoV-2, HCoV-NL63, HCoV-OC43 and HCoV-229E.

Between the trimmed V and J ends, which lost 4 bases and 0 bases, there was a span of 9 bases. The length of the CDR3 is 14 residues. Germline V gene lookup returns CDR1 ENHRY and CDR2 SYGVKD. Treatment noted: roughly 11-day PBMC culture with coronavirus spike peptide pools or control peptides (ViraFEST assay). TCRs were sequenced by ViraFEST after antigen-specific T cells had been expanded with peptide pools. These CD4+ T cells came from approximately 10-day cultures by negative selection. The Oncomine TCR Beta short-read assay was what sequenced the DNA obtained from cultured CD4+ T cells. Each CDR3 protein is one row after TCRdb ran MiXCR on the PCR reads. Counted here are 14,000 or so distinct CDR3 sequences, less than 65% occurring once; the ten biggest clones make up 10%.

The specimen was CD4+ T cells from blood, cultured in vitro, collected before SARS-CoV-2 vaccination. The chain employs TRBV10-3 and TRBJ1-1, with D perhaps TRBD1 (5 bases). The source is a human donor who had recovered from COVID-19. Here the CDR3 DNA reads TGTGCCATCAGTGTGACGGGGGTGAACACTGAAGCTTTCTTT. It codes for CAISVTGVNTEAFF.